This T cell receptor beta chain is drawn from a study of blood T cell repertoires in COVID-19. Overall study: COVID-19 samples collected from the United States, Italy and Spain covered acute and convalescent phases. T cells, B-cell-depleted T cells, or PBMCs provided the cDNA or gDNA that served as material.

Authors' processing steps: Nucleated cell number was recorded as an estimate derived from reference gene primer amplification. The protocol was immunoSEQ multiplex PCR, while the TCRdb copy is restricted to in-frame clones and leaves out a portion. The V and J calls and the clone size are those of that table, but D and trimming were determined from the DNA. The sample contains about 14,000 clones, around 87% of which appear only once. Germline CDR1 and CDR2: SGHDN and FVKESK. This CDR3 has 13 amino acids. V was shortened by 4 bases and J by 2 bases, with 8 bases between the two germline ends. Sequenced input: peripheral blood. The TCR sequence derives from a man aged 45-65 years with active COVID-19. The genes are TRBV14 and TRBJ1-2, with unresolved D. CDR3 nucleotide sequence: TGTGCCAGCAGCCGGTCCCAGAACTATGGCTACACCTTC. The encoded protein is CASSRSQNYGYTF.